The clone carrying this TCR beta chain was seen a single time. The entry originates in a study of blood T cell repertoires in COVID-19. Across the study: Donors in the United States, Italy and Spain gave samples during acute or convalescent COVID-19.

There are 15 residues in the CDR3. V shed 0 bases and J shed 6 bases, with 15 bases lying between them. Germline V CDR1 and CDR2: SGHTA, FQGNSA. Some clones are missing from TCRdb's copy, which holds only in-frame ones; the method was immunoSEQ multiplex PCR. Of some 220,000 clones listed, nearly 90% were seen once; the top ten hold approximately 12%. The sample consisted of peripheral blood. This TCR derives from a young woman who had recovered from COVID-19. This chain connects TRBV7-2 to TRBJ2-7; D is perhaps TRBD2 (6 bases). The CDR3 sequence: CASSLAPGLPREQYF. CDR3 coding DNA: TGTGCCAGCAGCTTAGCGCCGGGACTCCCTCGCGAGCAGTACTTC.